A single sample is the source of the 31 T cell receptor beta chains below, sequenced in a study of T cell responses to AZD1222 COVID-19 vaccine. Libraries were prepared by immunoSEQ multiplex PCR; TCRdb keeps only in-frame clonotypes and omits some of them. The table has roughly 98,000 clones, around 94% seen once. Sequenced here: peripheral blood, sampled on day 0 of AZD1222 vaccination. These TCRs come from an adult in good health.

The genes are TRBV20-1 and TRBJ2-1; D uncertain. CDR1 and CDR2 (germline): DFQATT, SNEGSKA (reference sequence). Trimming removed 3 bases at V and 12 bases at J, with 15 bases between. This CDR3 has 12 amino acids. CDR3 coding DNA: TGCAGTGCTAGTACACCGCGAATGGGGCAGTTCTTC. The encoded protein is CSASTPRMGQFF.

The V gene is TRBV28, the J gene TRBJ2-2; the match to TRBD1 covers 8 bases. CDR1 and CDR2 (germline): MDHEN, SYDVKM. V lost 10 bases, J lost 6 bases, and 10 bases stayed unmatched. The CDR3 sequence is 14 residues long. The CDR3 spells CATTRQGYPGELFF. As DNA, the CDR3 is TGTGCCACCACTCGACAGGGGTACCCCGGGGAGCTGTTTTTT.

The chain combines TRBV29-1 with TRBJ2-1, with D maybe TRBD1 (6 bases). Germline CDR1 and CDR2: SQVTM and ANQGSEA. V lost 0 bases to trimming and J lost 11 bases, with 11 bases between them. The CDR3 runs to 12 residues. The CDR3 DNA follows: TGCAGCGTTGAAGAAGGGGACAAAAAGCAGTTCTTC. This encodes CSVEEGDKKQFF.

The chain employs TRBV9 and TRBJ1-6, with TRBD1 matching over 7 bases. Unmatched junction bases numbered 9, after V lost 4 bases and J lost 2 bases. CDR3 length equals 17 residues. CDR1 is SGDLS and CDR2 is YYNGEE in the germline V gene. CDR3 protein: CASSPQTGSPYNSPLHF. The CDR3 DNA is TGTGCCAGCAGCCCACAGACAGGGAGCCCCTATAATTCACCCCTCCACTTT. Drawing the rest from reference TRBV9 and TRBJ1-6, the complete variable domain is DSGVTQTPKHLITATGQRVTLRCSPRSGDLSVYWYQQSLDQGLQFLIQYYNGEERAKGNILERFSAQQFPDLHSELNLSSLELGDSALYFCASSPQTGSPYNSPLHFGNGTRLTVT.

This chain uses TRBV12-3 or TRBV12-4 with TRBJ2-3; TRBD1 might be the D (6 bases). Trimming cost V 10 bases and J 4 bases, with 12 bases left between them. CDR3 length: 12 amino acids. Here the CDR3 DNA reads TGTGCCACGGGTGGGGGCCCAGATACGCAGTATTTT. Encoded protein: CATGGGPDTQYF.

The rearrangement links TRBV15 to TRBJ2-7; no definite D call. This CDR3 has 11 amino acids. Germline values: CDR1 LNHNV, CDR2 YYDKDF (reference sequence). V lost 3 bases, J lost 3 bases, and 3 bases lay in between. CDR3 protein: CATSSFYEQYF. The CDR3 DNA reads TGTGCCACCAGCAGCTTCTACGAGCAGTACTTC.

This sequence joins TRBV6-5 and TRBJ2-7; 7 nucleotides align to TRBD1. The ends lost 7 bases at V and 3 bases at J; junction bases unmatched: 9. CDR1 and CDR2 (germline): MNHEY, SVGAGI. CDR3 length equals 14 residues. The CDR3 nucleotides are TGTGCCAGCAATCAACAGGGGATTGTCTACGAGCAGTACTTC. Its translation is CASNQQGIVYEQYF.

This chain links TRBV11-2 with TRBJ1-6; D is ambiguous. The ends were cut back, 7 bases at V and 7 bases at J, with 5 bases in the middle. Germline CDR1 SGHAT, CDR2 FQNNGV. CDR3 length equals 11 residues. The DNA of the CDR3 is TGTGCCAGCAATGGGAATTCACCCCTCCACTTT. Translated, it gives CASNGNSPLHF. The complete variable domain, with remaining parts taken from reference TRBV11-2 and TRBJ1-6, reads EAGVAQSPRYKIIEKRQSVAFWCNPISGHATLYWYQQILGQGPKLLIQFQNNGVVDDSQLPKDRFSAERLKGVDSTLKIQPAKLEDSAVYLCASNGNSPLHFGNGTRLTVT.

This rearrangement joins TRBV15 to TRBJ2-7; D call uncertain. CDR1 is LNHNV and CDR2 is YYDKDF in the germline V gene (reference sequence). The CDR3 is 19 amino acids. V was shortened by 0 bases and J by 0 bases, with 21 bases between the two germline ends. The CDR3 is CATSRDIPFGQASSYEQYF. Here the CDR3 DNA reads TGTGCCACCAGCAGAGATATCCCCTTTGGGCAGGCTTCCTCCTACGAGCAGTACTTC. Combining the CDR3 with reference TRBV15 and TRBJ2-7 gives the whole variable domain DAMVIQNPRYQVTQFGKPVTLSCSQTLNHNVMYWYQQKSSQAPKLLFHYYDKDFNNEADTPDNFQSRRPNTSFCFLDIRSPGLGDTAMYLCATSRDIPFGQASSYEQYFGPGTRLTVT.

The sample holds one count of this clone. CDR3 in amino acids: CASSVGSGDGYGYTF. The CDR3 DNA is TGTGCCAGCAGCGTAGGGTCAGGGGACGGCTATGGCTACACCTTC. The V call is TRBV9, the J call TRBJ1-2; D may be TRBD1 (6 bases). Germline V gene sequence: CDR1 SGDLS, CDR2 YYNGEE. V dropped 0 bases and J dropped 4 bases, with 13 bases sitting between them. CDR3 length: 15 amino acids.

This chain uses TRBV7-9 with TRBJ1-6, with D possibly matching TRBD1 (6 bases). Trimming stripped 5 bases from V and 0 bases from J, with 11 bases between. The CDR3 spans 16 residues. Germline loops: CDR1 SEHNR, CDR2 FQNEAQ (reference sequence). The CDR3 sequence is CASSPRRGSYNSPLHF. CDR3 nucleotides: TGTGCCAGCAGCCCCCGCAGGGGCTCCTATAATTCACCCCTCCACTTT.

The chain combines TRBV27 with TRBJ2-5; the match to TRBD2 covers 14 bases. Losses at the gene ends were 4 bases for V and 4 bases for J; bases not matched to a gene: 8. The CDR3 consists of 17 residues. Looked up from germline, CDR1 is MNHEY and CDR2 is SMNVEV (reference sequence). The CDR3 DNA reads TGTGCCAGCAGTTATTTAGCGACTAGCGGGAGGGGAGAGACCCAGTACTTC. This encodes CASSYLATSGRGETQYF.

V usage is TRBV5-1 and J usage is TRBJ2-2; 9 bases fit TRBD1. J was trimmed by 4 bases and V by 1 base; bases with no gene match: 2. The CDR3 extends over 15 amino acids. The germline CDR1 and CDR2 sequences are SGHRS and YFSETQ. The CDR3 region is CASSLRTGATGELFF. CDR3 in DNA: TGCGCCAGCAGCTTGCGGACAGGGGCCACCGGGGAGCTGTTTTTT.

The chain couples TRBV3-1 (or the pseudogene TRBV3-2) to TRBJ1-1; D is undetermined. Germline assignment: CDR1 LGHDT and CDR2 YNNKEL (reference sequence). The CDR3 loop spans 14 amino acids. V lost 2 bases and J lost 6, with 13 bases in between. DNA for the CDR3: TGTGCCAGCAGCCAAAGGAGGGAAATTGCTGAAGCTTTCTTT. This encodes CASSQRREIAEAFF.

The V and J genes are TRBV29-1 and TRBJ1-2; 12 positions match TRBD1. V shed 5 bases and J 5 bases; nucleotides not matched to a gene: 15. There are 17 residues in the CDR3. Germline V gives CDR1 SQVTM, CDR2 ANQGSEA. CDR3 amino acids: CSVSTYGTGGFFYGYTF. The CDR3 DNA sequence: TGCAGCGTTTCTACCTACGGGACAGGGGGCTTTTTTTATGGCTACACCTTC.

The CDR3 spells CASGLVRENTEAFF. The DNA of the CDR3 is TGTGCTAGTGGTTTGGTAAGGGAGAACACTGAAGCTTTCTTT. V gene TRBV12-5 combines with J gene TRBJ1-1; D uncertain. In germline, CDR1 is LGHNT, CDR2 FRNRAP. There are 14 residues in the CDR3. The V gene lost 0 bases and the J gene lost 1 base, with 6 bases spanning the gap.

This chain links TRBV19 with TRBJ1-5; a weak D match, TRBD1 (6 bases). Germline values: CDR1 LNHDA, CDR2 SQIVND (reference sequence). V lost 10 bases, J lost 0 bases, and 16 bases lay in between. The CDR3 runs to 15 residues. The CDR3 sequence: CATHGQMNSNQPQHF. CDR3 bases: TGTGCCACCCACGGACAGATGAATAGCAATCAGCCCCAGCATTTT. Supplemented by reference TRBV19 and TRBJ1-5, the full variable domain reads DGGITQSPKYLFRKEGQNVTLSCEQNLNHDAMYWYRQDPGQGLRLIYYSQIVNDFQKGDIAEGYSVSREKKESFPLTVTSAQKNPTAFYLCATHGQMNSNQPQHFGDGTRLSIL.

The J gene is TRBJ2-7, the V gene TRBV7-8, with D perhaps given as TRBD1 or TRBD2 (6 bases each). The CDR3 length is 14 residues. Trimming took 1 base from V and 2 from J, leaving 9 bases between them. CDR1 and CDR2 (germline): SGHVS, FQNEAQ. The DNA of the CDR3 is TGTGCCAGCAGCTTAGAAAGGGGGGCCTACGAGCAGTACTTC. Residues: CASSLERGAYEQYF. The variable domain in full, completed from reference TRBV7-8 and TRBJ2-7, reads GAGVSQSPRYKVAKRGQDVALRCDPISGHVSLFWYQQALGQGPEFLTYFQNEAQLDKSGLPSDRFFAERPEGSVSTLKIQRTQQEDSAVYLCASSLERGAYEQYFGPGTRLTVT.

The gene calls are TRBV5-1 and TRBJ2-1, with 11 positions matching TRBD2. Germline loops: CDR1 SGHRS, CDR2 YFSETQ. This CDR3 is built from 16 residues. Trimming took 5 bases from V and 4 from J; bases not matched to a gene: 8. The CDR3 coding sequence is TGCGCCAGCAGTCCTCTAGCGGGGGGACTATACAATGAGCAGTTCTTC. Protein sequence: CASSPLAGGLYNEQFF. The entire variable domain, with the rest obtained from reference TRBV5-1 and TRBJ2-1, is as follows: KAGVTQTPRYLIKTRGQQVTLSCSPISGHRSVSWYQQTPGQGLQFLFEYFSETQRNKGNFPGRFSGRQFSNSRSEMNVSTLELGDSALYLCASSPLAGGLYNEQFFGPGTRLTVL.

V gene TRBV30 combines with J gene TRBJ1-4; D not resolved. Trimming cost V 5 bases and J 7 bases, with 14 bases left between them. The CDR3 is 13 residues long. Germline loops: CDR1 GTSNPN, CDR2 SVGIG (reference sequence). The CDR3 coding sequence is TGTGCCTGGGGAACGAGGTTGGGTGAAAAACTGTTTTTT. Its translation is CAWGTRLGEKLFF.

The chain combines TRBV9 with TRBJ2-4; D is possibly TRBD2 (6 bases). From germline, CDR1 is SGDLS and CDR2 YYNGEE. The germline V and J ends were trimmed by 4 bases and 9 bases, with 32 bases remaining between them. The CDR3 covers 19 residues. CDR3 sequence reads: CASSSSIGSSDSLGGIQYF. The CDR3 coding sequence is TGTGCCAGCAGCTCTTCTATTGGCTCTAGCGACTCCCTCGGGGGCATTCAGTACTTC.

The J gene is TRBJ1-1, the V gene TRBV6-5; tentative D call: TRBD1 (5 bases). The CDR3 consists of 15 residues. The germline V gene has CDR1 MNHEY and CDR2 SVGAGI. Trimming pared 1 base from V and 0 bases from J, leaving 9 bases between. The DNA of the CDR3 is TGTGCCAGCAGTTACTTAGGGGCCCTGAACACTGAAGCTTTCTTT. It translates to CASSYLGALNTEAFF.

This clone was detected once. The chain links TRBV6-6 to TRBJ2-1, with 7 nucleotides matching TRBD1. The CDR3 consists of 13 residues. Looked up from germline, CDR1 is MNHNY and CDR2 is SVGAGI (reference sequence). V dropped 7 bases and J dropped 6; count of bases not matched to a gene: 6. The CDR3 sequence: CASNLQGSNEQFF. In DNA, the CDR3 is TGTGCCAGCAATCTACAGGGGAGCAATGAGCAGTTCTTC.

V usage is TRBV11-1 and J usage is TRBJ1-2, with 11 bases identical to TRBD1. The CDR3 is 16 residues long. The germline V gene has CDR1 SGHAT and CDR2 FQDESV (reference sequence). Germline trimming cut 5 bases from V and 5 bases from J; bases unmatched to any gene: 10. The CDR3 DNA sequence: TGTGCCAGCAGCCCCAGGACAGGGGGCGCTGTATATGGCTACACCTTC. This gives the protein CASSPRTGGAVYGYTF.

This rearrangement joins TRBV6-5 to TRBJ2-2, with D tentatively TRBD2 (6 bases). CDR3 length: 16 amino acids. The V gene's germline CDR1 is MNHEY and CDR2 SVGAGI. The V end lost 1 base, the J end lost 1 base, and 10 bases lay between the germline ends. The CDR3 protein is CASSYWGDQNTGELFF. The DNA of the CDR3 is TGTGCCAGCAGTTACTGGGGGGACCAGAACACCGGGGAGCTGTTTTTT.

The chain recombines TRBV28 with TRBJ1-6, with TRBD1 matching over 7 bases. The CDR3 spans 15 residues. V dropped 5 bases and J dropped 6; count of bases not matched to a gene: 7. Germline V gives CDR1 MDHEN, CDR2 SYDVKM. Written as DNA, the CDR3 is TGTGCCAGCAGTGGAAGAGACAGGGCTAATTCACCCCTCCACTTT. This gives the protein CASSGRDRANSPLHF.

This chain uses TRBV4-3 with TRBJ2-1; no definite D call. CDR3 size: 13 residues. Germline V lookup: CDR1 LGHNA, CDR2 YSLEER. Trimming shortened V by 0 bases and J by 7 bases, and 7 bases separated the two germline ends. CDR3 sequence reads: CASSQENGNEQFF. CDR3 sequence (DNA): TGCGCCAGCAGCCAAGAGAACGGGAATGAGCAGTTCTTC.

The chain couples TRBV10-3 to TRBJ2-7, with 9 positions matching TRBD2. Germline V gene lookup returns CDR1 ENHRY and CDR2 SYGVKD. The CDR3 runs 15 residues. V lost 6 bases and J lost 6; bases outside the gene matches: 12. Here the CDR3 reads CAISDRKREAFEQYF. The CDR3 DNA sequence: TGTGCCATCAGCGACAGAAAGCGGGAGGCCTTCGAGCAGTACTTC.

V usage is TRBV7-3 and J usage is TRBJ2-1; 7 bases are shared with TRBD2. Looked up from germline, CDR1 is SGHTA and CDR2 is FQGTGA. J was trimmed by 5 bases and V by 5 bases; bases with no gene match: 6. The CDR3 spans 14 residues. The CDR3 loop reads CASSPSLADNEQFF. The CDR3, as DNA: TGTGCCAGCAGCCCGTCCCTAGCGGACAATGAGCAGTTCTTC.

V gene TRBV19 combines with J gene TRBJ1-1; D perhaps matches TRBD1 (5 bases). Trimming stripped 3 bases from V and 2 bases from J, with 13 bases between. There are 15 residues in the CDR3. Germline V gene data show CDR1 as LNHDA and CDR2 as SQIVND (reference sequence). Here the CDR3 DNA reads TGTGCCAGTAGTATCCTGGGGGGAGTAAACACTGAAGCTTTCTTT. Amino acids: CASSILGGVNTEAFF.

The V call is TRBV21-1, the J call TRBJ2-7; the D call of TRBD1 is as the table states it, not checked on the DNA. TRBV21-1 is shown as a pseudogene. The CDR3 has 17 residues. DNA for the CDR3: TGTGCCAGCAGCAAGAGGGACCGGGACAGGGACGCCTACGAGCAGTACTTC. Translating it yields CASSKRDRDRDAYEQYF.